The clone carrying this T cell receptor beta chain was detected a few times. Antigen specificity is unknown. This sample stems from a study of Ad26.COV2.S vaccination and SARS-CoV-2 variants. Study at large: Donor was one of the participants in the Ad26.COV2.S arm of the COV1001 trial. Whole-study findings and limits: The TCR-based breadth and depth measures might underestimate overall T cell responses.

Treatment denoted: over 15 received Ad26.COV2.S at low or high dose, single or two shots; about 5 received placebo; per-sample allocation not given. On day 63 after the first injection, vaccine and placebo recipients gave samples. The donor's status was that of an adult aged 18-55 years in Boston. Data came from immunoSEQ multiplex PCR; TCRdb stores just in-frame clones and leaves some out. The sample consists of a few hundred thousand clones, about 92% of them appearing once. V trimming: 6 bases; J trimming: 4 bases; junction bases outside the gene matches: 4. Germline CDR1 and CDR2: SQVTM and ANQGSEA. This CDR3 is 13 amino acids long.

The TCR originated in a person aged 18-60 years who received the Ad26.COV2.S COVID-19 vaccine or a placebo. The chain recombines TRBV29-1 with TRBJ2-2, with TRBD1 matching over 8 bases. The specimen comprised peripheral blood, sampled in a trial of Ad26.COV2.S vaccine versus placebo. The CDR3 loop is CSVGQGITGELFF. CDR3 nucleotide sequence: TGCAGCGTCGGACAGGGTATCACCGGGGAGCTGTTTTTT.